Detailed here is one T cell receptor beta chain. As yet, its antigen is unknown. This record belongs to a study of T cell responses to AZD1222 COVID-19 vaccine. The wider study: Second-dose groups at about 4 or about 12 weeks were pooled. Findings of the study overall: The reported proportion of spike-specific TCRs targeting unmutated variant regions was nearly half.

The CDR3 totals 12 residues. Germline V gives CDR1 MNHEY, CDR2 SVGAGI. V was cut by 2 bases and J by 6 bases, with 8 bases left in between. The protocol was immunoSEQ multiplex PCR, while the TCRdb copy is restricted to in-frame clones and leaves out a portion. The sample includes approximately 130,000 clones, around nine tenths seen only once; the top ten take 1.5% to 2%. The chain uses TRBV6-5 and TRBJ2-7, with D tentatively TRBD1 (6 bases). The sample in question was peripheral blood, obtained on day 0 of AZD1222 vaccination. The clonotype was recovered from an adult in good health. DNA for the CDR3: TGTGCCAGCAGTTACAACAGGGCCGAGCAGTACTTC. Its protein product is CASSYNRAEQYF.